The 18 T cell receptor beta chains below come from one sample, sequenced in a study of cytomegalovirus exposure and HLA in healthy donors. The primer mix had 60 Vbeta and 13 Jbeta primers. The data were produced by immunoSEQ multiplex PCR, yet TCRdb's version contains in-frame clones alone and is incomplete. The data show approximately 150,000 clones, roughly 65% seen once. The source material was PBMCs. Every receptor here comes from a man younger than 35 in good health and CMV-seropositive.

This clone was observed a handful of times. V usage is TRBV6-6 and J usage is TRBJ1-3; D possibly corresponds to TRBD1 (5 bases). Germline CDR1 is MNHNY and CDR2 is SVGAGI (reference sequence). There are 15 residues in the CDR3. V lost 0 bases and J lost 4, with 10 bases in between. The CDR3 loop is CASSYSQGKGNTIYF. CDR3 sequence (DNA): TGTGCCAGCAGTTACTCGCAGGGTAAAGGAAACACCATATATTTT.

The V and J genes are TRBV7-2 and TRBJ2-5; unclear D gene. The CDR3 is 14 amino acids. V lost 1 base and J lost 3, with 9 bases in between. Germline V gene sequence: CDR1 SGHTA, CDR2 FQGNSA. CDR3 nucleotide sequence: TGTGCCAGCAGCTTAGAACTGAATGAAGAGACCCAGTACTTC. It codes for CASSLELNEETQYF. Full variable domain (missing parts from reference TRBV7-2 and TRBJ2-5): GAGVSQSPSNKVTEKGKDVELRCDPISGHTALYWYRQSLGQGLEFLIYFQGNSAPDKSGLPSDRFSAERTGGSVSTLTIQRTQQEDSAVYLCASSLELNEETQYFGPGTRLLVL.

For the CDR3, the DNA is TGTGCCAGCAGCCCTCCCGGGAGTTCGAGCAATGAGCAGTTCTTC. It codes for CASSPPGSSSNEQFF. The chain uses TRBV11-3 and TRBJ2-1; D perhaps matches TRBD2 (6 bases). Trimming removed 5 bases from V and 6 bases from J, with 17 bases in between. The CDR3 has 15 amino acids. The germline V gene encodes CDR1 SGHNT and CDR2 YENEEA. Variable domain in full (rest from reference TRBV11-3 and TRBJ2-1): EAGVVQSPRYKIIEKKQPVAFWCNPISGHNTLYWYLQNLGQGPELLIRYENEEAVDDSQLPKDRFSAERLKGVDSTLKIQPAELGDSAVYLCASSPPGSSSNEQFFGPGTRLTVL.

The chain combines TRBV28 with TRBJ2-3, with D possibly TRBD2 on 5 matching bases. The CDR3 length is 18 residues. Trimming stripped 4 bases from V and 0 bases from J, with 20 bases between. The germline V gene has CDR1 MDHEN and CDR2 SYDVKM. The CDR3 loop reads CASSSLGGYDPSTDTQYF. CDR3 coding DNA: TGTGCCAGCAGTTCTCTCGGCGGGTACGACCCTAGCACAGATACGCAGTATTTT. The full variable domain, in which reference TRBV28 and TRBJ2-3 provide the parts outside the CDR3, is DVKVTQSSRYLVKRTGEKVFLECVQDMDHENMFWYRQDPGLGLRLIYFSYDVKMKEKGDIPEGYSVSREKKERFSLILESASTNQTSMYLCASSSLGGYDPSTDTQYFGPGTRLTVL.

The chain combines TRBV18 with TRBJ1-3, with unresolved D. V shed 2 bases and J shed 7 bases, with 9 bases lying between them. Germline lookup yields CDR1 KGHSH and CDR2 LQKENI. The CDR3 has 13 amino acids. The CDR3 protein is CASSPERANTIYF. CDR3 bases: TGTGCCAGCTCACCAGAGAGGGCCAACACCATATATTTT.

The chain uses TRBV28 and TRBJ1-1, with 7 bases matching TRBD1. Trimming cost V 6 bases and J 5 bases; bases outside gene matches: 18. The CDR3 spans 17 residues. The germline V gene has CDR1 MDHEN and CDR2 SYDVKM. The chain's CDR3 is CASSTRWDSGLRTEAFF. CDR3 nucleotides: TGTGCCAGCAGCACTCGCTGGGACAGCGGGTTGCGAACTGAAGCTTTCTTT.

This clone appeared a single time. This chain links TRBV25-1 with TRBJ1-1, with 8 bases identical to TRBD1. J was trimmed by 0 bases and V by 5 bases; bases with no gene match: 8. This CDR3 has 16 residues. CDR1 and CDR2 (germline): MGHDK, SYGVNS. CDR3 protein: CASSYSGGVLNTEAFF. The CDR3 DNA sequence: TGTGCCAGCAGTTATTCAGGGGGCGTTTTGAACACTGAAGCTTTCTTT.

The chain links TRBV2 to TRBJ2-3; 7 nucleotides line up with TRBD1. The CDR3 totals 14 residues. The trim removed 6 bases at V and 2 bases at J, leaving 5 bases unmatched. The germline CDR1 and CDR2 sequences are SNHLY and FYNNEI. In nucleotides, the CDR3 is TGTGCCAGCAGGGACAGGATCACCACAGATACGCAGTATTTT. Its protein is CASRDRITTDTQYF.

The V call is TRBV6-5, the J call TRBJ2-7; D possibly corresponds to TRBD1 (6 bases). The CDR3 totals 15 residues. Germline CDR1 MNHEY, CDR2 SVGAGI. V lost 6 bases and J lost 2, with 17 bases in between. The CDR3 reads CASSQGGLTAYEQYV. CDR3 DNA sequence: TGTGCCAGCAGCCAAGGGGGATTAACGGCCTACGAGCAGTACGTC.

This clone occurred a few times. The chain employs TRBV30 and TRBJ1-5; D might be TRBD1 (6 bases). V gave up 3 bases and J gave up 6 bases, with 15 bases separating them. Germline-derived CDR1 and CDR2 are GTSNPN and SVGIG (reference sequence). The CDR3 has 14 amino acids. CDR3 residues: CAWRTPGAGQPQHF. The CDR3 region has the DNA TGTGCCTGGAGAACACCAGGGGCGGGTCAGCCCCAGCATTTT. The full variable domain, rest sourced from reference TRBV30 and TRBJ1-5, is SQTIHQWPATLVQPVGSPLSLECTVEGTSNPNLYWYRQAAGRGLQLLFYSVGIGQISSEVPQNLSASRPQDRQFILSSKKLLLSDSGFYLCAWRTPGAGQPQHFGDGTRLSIL.

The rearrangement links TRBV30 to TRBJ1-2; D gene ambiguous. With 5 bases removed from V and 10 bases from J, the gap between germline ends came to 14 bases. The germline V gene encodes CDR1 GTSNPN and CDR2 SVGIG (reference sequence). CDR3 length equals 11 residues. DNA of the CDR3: TGTGCCTGGGACGAGGGTGGTGACTACACCTTC. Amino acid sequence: CAWDEGGDYTF.

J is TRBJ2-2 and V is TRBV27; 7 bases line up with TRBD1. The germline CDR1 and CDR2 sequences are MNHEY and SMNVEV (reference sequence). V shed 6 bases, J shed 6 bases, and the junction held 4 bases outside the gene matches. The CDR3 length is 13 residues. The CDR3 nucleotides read TGTGCCAGCAGGCGACAGGGACCCGGGGAGCTGTTTTTT. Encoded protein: CASRRQGPGELFF.

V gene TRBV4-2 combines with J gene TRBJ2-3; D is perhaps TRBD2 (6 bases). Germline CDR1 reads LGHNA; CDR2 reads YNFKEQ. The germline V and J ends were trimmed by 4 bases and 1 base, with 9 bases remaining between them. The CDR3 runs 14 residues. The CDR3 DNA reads TGTGCCAGCAGCCCGGGACTGGGCACAGATACGCAGTATTTT. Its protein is CASSPGLGTDTQYF.

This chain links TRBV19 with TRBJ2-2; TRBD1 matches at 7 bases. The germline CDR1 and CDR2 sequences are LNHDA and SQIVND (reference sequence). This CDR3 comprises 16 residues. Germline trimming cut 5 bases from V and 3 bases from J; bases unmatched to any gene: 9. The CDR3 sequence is CASSPRGTPYTGELFF. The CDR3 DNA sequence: TGTGCCAGTAGTCCCAGGGGGACACCATACACCGGGGAGCTGTTTTTT.

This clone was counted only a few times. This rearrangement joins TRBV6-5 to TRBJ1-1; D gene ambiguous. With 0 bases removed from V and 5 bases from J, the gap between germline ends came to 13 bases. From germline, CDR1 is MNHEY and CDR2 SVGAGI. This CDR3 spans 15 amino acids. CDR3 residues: CASSYSAGPGTEAFF. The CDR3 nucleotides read TGTGCCAGCAGTTACTCGGCTGGGCCGGGAACTGAAGCTTTCTTT.

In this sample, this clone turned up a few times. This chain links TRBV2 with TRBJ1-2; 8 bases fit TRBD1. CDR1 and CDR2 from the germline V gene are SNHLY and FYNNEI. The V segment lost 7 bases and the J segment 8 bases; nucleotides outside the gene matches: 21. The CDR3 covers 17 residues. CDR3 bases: TGTGCCAGCACCGGGGCCGGGACAGGATTCCTGATTAGGGGCTACACCTTC. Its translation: CASTGAGTGFLIRGYTF.

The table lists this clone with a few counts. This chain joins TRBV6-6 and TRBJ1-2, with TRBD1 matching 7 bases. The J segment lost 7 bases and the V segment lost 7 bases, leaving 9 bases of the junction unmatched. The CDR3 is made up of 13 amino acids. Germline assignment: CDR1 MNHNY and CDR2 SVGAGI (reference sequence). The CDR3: CASNPTGASGYTF. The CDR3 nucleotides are TGTGCCAGCAACCCAACAGGGGCCAGTGGCTACACCTTC.

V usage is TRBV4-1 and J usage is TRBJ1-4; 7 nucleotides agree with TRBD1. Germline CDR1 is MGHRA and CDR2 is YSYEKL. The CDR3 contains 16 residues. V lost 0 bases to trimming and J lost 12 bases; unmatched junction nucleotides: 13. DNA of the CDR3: TGCGCCAGCAGCCAAGATAGCCCCCGGACAGGTTGGGAACTGTTTTTT. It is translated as CASSQDSPRTGWELFF.